The present entry profiles one T cell receptor beta chain with its context. V lost 1 base, J lost 7 bases, and 9 bases lay in between. Per germline, CDR1 SGHRS and CDR2 YFSETQ. The length of the CDR3 is 13 residues. Original processing notes: Estimation of nucleated cell counts relied on the amplification of reference gene primers. The protocol was immunoSEQ multiplex PCR, while the TCRdb copy is restricted to in-frame clones and leaves out a portion. The DNA was the basis for D and trimming; V, J and clone size are from that table. Among fewer than 250,000 clones, roughly four fifths were seen once, and the ten largest hold approximately 12%. The data derive from a study of blood T cell repertoires in COVID-19. At the level of the study: The samples span acute and convalescent COVID-19 from the United States, Italy and Spain. From T cells, B-cell-depleted T cells, or PBMCs came the material, which was cDNA or gDNA.

The source is a woman in her forties with acute or convalescent COVID-19. Material: peripheral blood. V and J are TRBV5-1 and TRBJ1-5, with TRBD1 as a possible D gene (5 bases). The CDR3 DNA reads TGCGCCAGCAGCTTGACAGGCAGCCAGCCCCAGCATTTT. Translation gives CASSLTGSQPQHF.